Listed here are 26 T cell receptor beta chains from one sample, sequenced in a study of cytomegalovirus exposure and HLA in healthy donors. The PCR used 60 Vbeta and 13 Jbeta primers. Clones were read by immunoSEQ multiplex PCR, and TCRdb kept only the in-frame ones, dropping some. The sample carries 120,000 or so clones, more than 65% recorded once. Material for sequencing was PBMCs. These TCRs come from a man between 18 and 29 years old in good health and CMV-seronegative.

The V call is TRBV6-6, the J call TRBJ1-2; TRBD1 matches 8 bases. The germline gives CDR1 MNHNY, CDR2 SVGAGI (reference sequence). With V trimmed by 7 bases and J by 5 bases, 12 bases remained unmatched. The CDR3 loop spans 15 amino acids. The CDR3 DNA is TGTGCCAGCACCACGGGACAGGTTCGGGATTATGGCTACACCTTC. Translated, it gives CASTTGQVRDYGYTF.

The chain has TRBV4-2 and TRBJ1-3; D remains ambiguous. Trimming removed 8 bases at V and 0 bases at J, with 5 bases between. The CDR3 runs to 12 residues. The germline gives CDR1 LGHNA, CDR2 YNFKEQ. The CDR3 DNA follows: TGTGCCAGCGGAGGCTCTGGAAACACCATATATTTT. This sequence encodes CASGGSGNTIYF.

The rearrangement links TRBV27 to TRBJ2-7; D remains unclear. Germline V gives CDR1 MNHEY, CDR2 SMNVEV (reference sequence). V lost 1 base, J lost 1 base, and 8 bases lay in between. The CDR3 covers 14 residues. DNA for the CDR3: TGTGCCAGCAGTTTATACTCAGGTTCCTACGAGCAGTACTTC. Translation: CASSLYSGSYEQYF.

The J gene is TRBJ2-5, the V gene TRBV5-1; weak D call: TRBD1 (6 bases). The CDR3 runs 14 residues. Deletions cut 6 bases from V and 5 bases from J, with 17 bases between. Looked up from germline, CDR1 is SGHRS and CDR2 is YFSETQ. The CDR3 region is CASTSGQRRETQYF. DNA of the CDR3: TGCGCCAGCACCTCTGGACAGAGGAGGGAGACCCAGTACTTC. The variable domain in full, completed from reference TRBV5-1 and TRBJ2-5, reads KAGVTQTPRYLIKTRGQQVTLSCSPISGHRSVSWYQQTPGQGLQFLFEYFSETQRNKGNFPGRFSGRQFSNSRSEMNVSTLELGDSALYLCASTSGQRRETQYFGPGTRLLVL.

The chain has TRBV19 and TRBJ1-1; D unresolved. Looked up from germline, CDR1 is LNHDA and CDR2 is SQIVND (reference sequence). The V gene lost 10 bases and the J gene lost 0 bases, with 12 bases spanning the gap. This CDR3 spans 13 amino acids. CDR3 amino acids: CATSIRVNTEAFF. The CDR3 DNA reads TGTGCCACCTCTATTCGTGTGAACACTGAAGCTTTCTTT.

This chain's CDR3 is CASSPPAGEYGYTF. The CDR3, as DNA: TGTGCCAGCAGTCCCCCTGCAGGGGAGTATGGCTACACCTTC. The V gene is TRBV6-4, the J gene TRBJ1-2; tentatively, D is TRBD1 (6 bases). The germline CDR1 and CDR2 sequences are MRHNA and SNTAGT. This CDR3 has 14 residues. The V gene lost 5 bases and the J gene lost 5 bases, with 15 bases spanning the gap.

This chain connects TRBV5-4 to TRBJ2-1; 12 bases agree with TRBD2. From germline, CDR1 is SGHNT and CDR2 YYREEE (reference sequence). The CDR3 runs 17 residues. V lost 4 bases to trimming and J lost 5 bases; unmatched junction nucleotides: 10. CDR3 protein: CASSPQASGGGNNEQFF. CDR3 DNA: TGTGCCAGCAGCCCCCAGGCTAGCGGGGGGGGCAACAATGAGCAGTTCTTC.

This chain uses TRBV7-9 with TRBJ2-5; a possible D gene is TRBD2 (6 bases). The CDR3 contains 13 residues. The V gene's germline CDR1 is SEHNR and CDR2 FQNEAQ (reference sequence). Trimming left V 4 bases short and J 3 bases short, with 9 bases between. The DNA for the CDR3 is TGTGCCAGCAGCTATAGGAGGGAAGAGACCCAGTACTTC. It yields the protein CASSYRREETQYF. Looking up the rest from reference TRBV7-9 and TRBJ2-5 gives the full variable domain: DTGVSQNPRHKITKRGQNVTFRCDPISEHNRLYWYRQTLGQGPEFLTYFQNEAQLEKSRLLSDRFSAERPKGSFSTLEIQRTEQGDSAMYLCASSYRREETQYFGPGTRLLVL.

This clone was seen once. This chain joins TRBV5-1 and TRBJ1-1, with D perhaps matching TRBD1 (5 bases). CDR3 length: 14 residues. Trimming took off 4 bases at V and 3 bases at J, with 13 bases between the two ends. CDR1 and CDR2 (germline): SGHRS, YFSETQ. DNA for the CDR3: TGCGCCAGCAGCCGGGGCGGGGGGGACACTGAAGCTTTCTTT. Translation gives CASSRGGGDTEAFF. The variable domain in full, with the rest retrieved from reference TRBV5-1 and TRBJ1-1, is KAGVTQTPRYLIKTRGQQVTLSCSPISGHRSVSWYQQTPGQGLQFLFEYFSETQRNKGNFPGRFSGRQFSNSRSEMNVSTLELGDSALYLCASSRGGGDTEAFFGQGTRLTVV.

The gene calls are TRBV5-4 and TRBJ1-1; D gene ambiguous. CDR1 and CDR2 from the germline V gene are SGHNT and YYREEE (reference sequence). V dropped 1 base and J dropped 0 bases, with 13 bases sitting between them. The CDR3 has 16 residues. CDR3 sequence (DNA): TGTGCCAGCAGCTTGTCACAGTCCAGTATGAACACTGAAGCTTTCTTT. This gives the protein CASSLSQSSMNTEAFF.

This chain connects TRBV5-1 to TRBJ1-3; no definite D call. CDR3 length equals 16 residues. In germline, CDR1 is SGHRS, CDR2 YFSETQ. V lost 2 bases and J lost 0, with 12 bases in between. CDR3 protein: CASSLEGLSSGNTIYF. The DNA of the CDR3 is TGCGCCAGCAGCTTAGAGGGCCTTAGCTCTGGAAACACCATATATTTT. Filled out from reference TRBV5-1 and TRBJ1-3, the complete variable domain reads KAGVTQTPRYLIKTRGQQVTLSCSPISGHRSVSWYQQTPGQGLQFLFEYFSETQRNKGNFPGRFSGRQFSNSRSEMNVSTLELGDSALYLCASSLEGLSSGNTIYFGEGSWLTVV.

The chain links TRBV19 to TRBJ2-7; 12 nucleotides line up with TRBD1. The CDR3 runs 15 residues. The germline V gene encodes CDR1 LNHDA and CDR2 SQIVND (reference sequence). V shed 1 base and J 5 bases; nucleotides not matched to a gene: 3. For the CDR3, the DNA is TGTGCCAGTAGTATAGGGGGGACAGGGGGCCACGAGCAGTACTTC. It yields the protein CASSIGGTGGHEQYF.

This clone has only a few counts. CDR3 protein: CASSLEPGDSNQPQHF. In nucleotides, the CDR3 is TGCGCCAGCAGCTTGGAACCGGGGGACAGTAATCAGCCCCAGCATTTT. This rearrangement joins TRBV5-1 to TRBJ1-5; 7 bases agree with TRBD1. V trimming: 0 bases; J trimming: 4 bases; junction bases outside the gene matches: 7. The CDR3 contains 16 residues. From germline, CDR1 is SGHRS and CDR2 YFSETQ.

The chain couples TRBV5-1 to TRBJ2-1; 8 bases fit TRBD1. There are 15 residues in the CDR3. V was clipped by 0 bases and J by 5 bases; unmatched bases: 4. Germline values: CDR1 SGHRS, CDR2 YFSETQ. CDR3 amino acids: CASSLAGQGDNEQFF. The CDR3 region has the DNA TGCGCCAGCAGCTTGGCAGGACAGGGCGACAATGAGCAGTTCTTC.

This chain links TRBV2 with TRBJ2-3; the D gene is possibly TRBD2 (5 bases). The ends were cut back, 11 bases at V and 2 bases at J, with 17 bases in the middle. The CDR3 runs to 14 residues. Germline V CDR1 and CDR2: SNHLY, FYNNEI. The chain's CDR3 is CALQPASYTDTQYF. Written as DNA, the CDR3 is TGTGCCTTACAACCGGCTAGCTACACAGATACGCAGTATTTT.

In this sample, this clone turned up once. J is TRBJ1-2 and V is TRBV7-9; D is possibly TRBD1 (6 bases). This CDR3 has 15 residues. The germline V gene encodes CDR1 SEHNR and CDR2 FQNEAQ (reference sequence). V was shortened by 4 bases and J by 3 bases, with 15 bases between the two germline ends. The CDR3 coding sequence is TGTGCCAGCAGCTGGGGAACAGGGCTCCACTATGGCTACACCTTC. It encodes CASSWGTGLHYGYTF.

The chain is built from TRBV7-2 and TRBJ2-7; possible D gene TRBD1, 6 bases. This CDR3 spans 17 amino acids. The V end was cut by 10 bases, the J end by 3 bases, with 28 bases between. Germline CDR1 and CDR2: SGHTA and FQGNSA. The CDR3 sequence is CATSKAGIQGIFYEQYF. The CDR3 coding sequence is TGTGCCACCTCGAAGGCCGGAATCCAGGGGATATTCTACGAGCAGTACTTC.

The rearrangement joins TRBV5-1 to TRBJ1-6; 8 nucleotides match TRBD1. This CDR3 comprises 15 residues. Germline V gives CDR1 SGHRS, CDR2 YFSETQ. Germline trimming cut 0 bases from V and 10 bases from J; bases unmatched to any gene: 6. CDR3 region: CASSLVQGAVSPLHF. CDR3 nucleotides: TGCGCCAGCAGCTTGGTGCAGGGGGCTGTGTCACCCCTCCACTTT. The full variable domain, its missing parts supplied by reference TRBV5-1 and TRBJ1-6, is KAGVTQTPRYLIKTRGQQVTLSCSPISGHRSVSWYQQTPGQGLQFLFEYFSETQRNKGNFPGRFSGRQFSNSRSEMNVSTLELGDSALYLCASSLVQGAVSPLHFGNGTRLTVT.

This clone was detected once. The chain has TRBV7-2 and TRBJ1-6; TRBD1 agrees at 9 bases. The germline gives CDR1 SGHTA, CDR2 FQGNSA. The CDR3 sequence is 19 residues long. V dropped 5 bases and J dropped 3; count of bases not matched to a gene: 14. As DNA, the CDR3 is TGTGCCAGCAGCCGTTCCGGACAGGGGAGACTAGGCTATAATTCACCCCTCCACTTT. Translated: CASSRSGQGRLGYNSPLHF.

The chain combines TRBV7-9 with TRBJ1-1; no firm D call. CDR3 size: 12 residues. Trimming shortened V by 5 bases and J by 5 bases, and 9 bases separated the two germline ends. Looked up from germline, CDR1 is SEHNR and CDR2 is FQNEAQ (reference sequence). CDR3: CASSRLSTEAFF. Here the CDR3 DNA reads TGTGCCAGCAGCAGACTGTCGACTGAAGCTTTCTTT. Looking up the rest from reference TRBV7-9 and TRBJ1-1 gives the full variable domain: DTGVSQNPRHKITKRGQNVTFRCDPISEHNRLYWYRQTLGQGPEFLTYFQNEAQLEKSRLLSDRFSAERPKGSFSTLEIQRTEQGDSAMYLCASSRLSTEAFFGQGTRLTVV.

The chain employs TRBV7-3 and TRBJ2-6, with 11 bases aligning to TRBD1. Germline CDR1 SGHTA, CDR2 FQGTGA. V shed 5 bases and J 4 bases; nucleotides not matched to a gene: 10. This CDR3 is built from 18 residues. The CDR3 region has the DNA TGTGCCAGCAGCCCTTGGACAGGGGGCGCGGTCGGGGCCAACGTCCTGACTTTC. Amino acid sequence: CASSPWTGGAVGANVLTF.

The rearrangement links TRBV5-1 to TRBJ1-2; D might be TRBD1 (6 bases). V lost 4 bases and J lost 6, with 16 bases in between. CDR1 and CDR2 (germline): SGHRS, YFSETQ. The CDR3 sequence is 14 residues long. CDR3 in amino acids: CASSRQGLRDGYTF. In nucleotides, the CDR3 is TGCGCCAGCAGCCGTCAGGGGCTACGGGATGGCTACACCTTC.

This chain joins TRBV2 and TRBJ1-6; a possible D gene is TRBD1 (5 bases). Trimming cost V 7 bases and J 7 bases, with 11 bases left between them. Germline V lookup: CDR1 SNHLY, CDR2 FYNNEI. The CDR3 length is 13 residues. CDR3 protein: CASNRGLNSPLHF. Written as DNA, the CDR3 is TGTGCCAGCAACCGGGGACTAAATTCACCCCTCCACTTT.

The CDR3 DNA sequence: TGTGCCAGCAGCGTAGAGGACAGCTCCTACGAGCAGTACTTC. Its translation: CASSVEDSSYEQYF. This sequence joins TRBV7-2 and TRBJ2-7, with a possible D match to TRBD1 (6 bases). CDR1 and CDR2 (germline): SGHTA, FQGNSA. Between the trimmed V and J ends, which lost 5 bases and 0 bases, there was a span of 11 bases. The CDR3 has 14 amino acids.

The V gene is TRBV4-1, the J gene TRBJ2-7; TRBD1 is a possible D gene (5 bases). The germline V and J ends were trimmed by 2 bases and 2 bases, with 13 bases remaining between them. CDR1 and CDR2 (germline): MGHRA, YSYEKL. The CDR3 extends over 15 amino acids. The CDR3 DNA is TGCGCCAGCAGCCAATCCGACAGCCTGACCTACGAGCAGTACTTC. Translating gives CASSQSDSLTYEQYF.

This chain joins TRBV19 and TRBJ2-5; the match to TRBD1 covers 7 bases. Per the germline V gene, CDR1 is LNHDA and CDR2 is SQIVND (reference sequence). The CDR3 extends over 15 amino acids. The trim removed 6 bases at V and 4 bases at J, leaving 11 bases unmatched. The DNA for the CDR3 is TGTGCCAGTAGGATAAGACAGGGCCCCGGAGAGACCCAGTACTTC. Its translation is CASRIRQGPGETQYF.